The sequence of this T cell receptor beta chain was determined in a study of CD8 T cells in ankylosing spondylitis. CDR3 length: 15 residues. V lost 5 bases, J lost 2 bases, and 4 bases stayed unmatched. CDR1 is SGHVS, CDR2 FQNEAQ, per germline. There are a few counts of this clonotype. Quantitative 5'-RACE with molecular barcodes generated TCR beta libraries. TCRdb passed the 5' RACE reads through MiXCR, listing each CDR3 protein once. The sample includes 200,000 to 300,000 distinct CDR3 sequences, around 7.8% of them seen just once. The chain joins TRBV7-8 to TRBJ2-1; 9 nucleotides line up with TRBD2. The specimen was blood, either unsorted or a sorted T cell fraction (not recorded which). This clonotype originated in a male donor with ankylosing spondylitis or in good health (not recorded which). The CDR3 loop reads CASSNGTSPYNEQFF. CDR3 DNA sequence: TGTGCCAGCAGCAACGGGACTAGCCCCTACAATGAGCAGTTCTTC. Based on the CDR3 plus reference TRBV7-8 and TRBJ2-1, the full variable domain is GAGVSQSPRYKVAKRGQDVALRCDPISGHVSLFWYQQALGQGPEFLTYFQNEAQLDKSGLPSDRFFAERPEGSVSTLKIQRTQQEDSAVYLCASSNGTSPYNEQFFGPGTRLTVL.